The present T cell receptor (beta chain) was sequenced within a study of identical twins. Study results and limitations: Out-of-frame alpha sequences shared by twins showed excess low generation probability. Invariant MAIT and iNKT cells are populations that could partly confound zero-insertion analyses.

Germline assignment: CDR1 SGHRS and CDR2 YFSETQ. The CDR3 has 13 residues. Deletions cut 0 bases from V and 1 base from J, with 5 bases between. Template switching added a universal primer binding site, and final cDNA carried unique molecular identifiers. MiXCR was run by TCRdb on the 5' RACE reads, yielding one entry per CDR3 protein. The sample records about 240,000 distinct CDR3 sequences, about 11% being singletons. This clonotype was seen repeatedly, ten times or more. Its antigen is unknown. The sequenced material came from memory T cells sorted from blood. The clonotype comes from a middle-aged man in good health. The chain uses TRBV5-1 and TRBJ2-7; no clear D gene. CDR3 sequence: CASSLEVSYEQYF. In nucleotides, the CDR3 is TGCGCCAGCAGCTTGGAAGTTTCCTACGAGCAGTACTTC.